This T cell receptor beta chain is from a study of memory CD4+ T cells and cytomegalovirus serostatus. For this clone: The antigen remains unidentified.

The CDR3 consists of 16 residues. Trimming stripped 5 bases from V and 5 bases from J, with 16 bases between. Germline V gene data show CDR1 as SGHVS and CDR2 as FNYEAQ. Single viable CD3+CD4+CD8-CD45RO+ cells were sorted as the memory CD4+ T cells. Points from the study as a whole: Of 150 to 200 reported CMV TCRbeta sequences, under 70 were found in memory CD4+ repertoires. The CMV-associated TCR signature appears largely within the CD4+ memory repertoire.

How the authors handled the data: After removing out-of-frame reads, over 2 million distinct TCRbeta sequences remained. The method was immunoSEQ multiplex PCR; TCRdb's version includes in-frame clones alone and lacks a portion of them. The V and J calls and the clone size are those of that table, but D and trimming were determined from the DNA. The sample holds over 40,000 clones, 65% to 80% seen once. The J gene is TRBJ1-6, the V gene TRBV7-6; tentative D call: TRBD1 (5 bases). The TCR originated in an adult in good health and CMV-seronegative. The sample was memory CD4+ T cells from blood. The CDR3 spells CASSPREGKDNSPLHF. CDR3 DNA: TGTGCCAGCAGCCCCCGGGAGGGGAAGGATAATTCACCCCTCCACTTT. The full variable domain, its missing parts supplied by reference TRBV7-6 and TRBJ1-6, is GAGVSQSPRYKVTKRGQDVALRCDPISGHVSLYWYRQALGQGPEFLTYFNYEAQQDKSGLPNDRFSAERPEGSISTLTIQRTEQRDSAMYRCASSPREGKDNSPLHFGNGTRLTVT.